This TCR beta chain was documented in a study of identical twins. The CDR3 consists of 15 residues. Trimming left V 4 bases short and J 1 base short, with 10 bases between. Germline V gives CDR1 SGHAT, CDR2 FQNNGV. To note about this clonotype: Its target is unknown.

Whole-study findings and limits: Twins' surplus sharing was weaker for beta out-of-frame sequences.

Addition of a universal primer site occurred through template switching, and cDNA carried unique molecular identifiers. TCRdb reanalysed the 5' RACE reads using MiXCR and keeps one entry per CDR3 protein. The sample lists roughly 1,500,000 distinct CDR3 sequences; about 32% were seen once. Each donor was a healthy Caucasian. Sequenced material: cord blood. V is TRBV11-2 and J is TRBJ2-2; TRBD2 might be the D (6 bases). The clonotype comes from a newborn girl in good health. The CDR3 sequence: CASSSLAVNTGELFF. CDR3 sequence (DNA): TGTGCCAGCAGCTCCTTAGCGGTGAACACCGGGGAGCTGTTTTTT.